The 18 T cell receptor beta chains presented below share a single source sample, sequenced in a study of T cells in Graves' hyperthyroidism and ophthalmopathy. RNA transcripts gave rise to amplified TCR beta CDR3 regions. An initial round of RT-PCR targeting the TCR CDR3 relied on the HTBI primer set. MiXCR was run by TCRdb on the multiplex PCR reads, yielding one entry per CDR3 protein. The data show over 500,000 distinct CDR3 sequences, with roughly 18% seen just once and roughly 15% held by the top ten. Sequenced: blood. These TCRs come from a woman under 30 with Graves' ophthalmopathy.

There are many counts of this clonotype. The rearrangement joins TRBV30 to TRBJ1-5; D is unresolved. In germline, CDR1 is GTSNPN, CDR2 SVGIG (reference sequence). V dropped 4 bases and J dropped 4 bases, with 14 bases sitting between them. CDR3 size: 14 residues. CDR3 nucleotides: TGTGCCTGGAACGATCACCCGGGGAATCAGCCCCAGCATTTT. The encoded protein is CAWNDHPGNQPQHF. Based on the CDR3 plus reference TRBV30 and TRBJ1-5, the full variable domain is SQTIHQWPATLVQPVGSPLSLECTVEGTSNPNLYWYRQAAGRGLQLLFYSVGIGQISSEVPQNLSASRPQDRQFILSSKKLLLSDSGFYLCAWNDHPGNQPQHFGDGTRLSIL.

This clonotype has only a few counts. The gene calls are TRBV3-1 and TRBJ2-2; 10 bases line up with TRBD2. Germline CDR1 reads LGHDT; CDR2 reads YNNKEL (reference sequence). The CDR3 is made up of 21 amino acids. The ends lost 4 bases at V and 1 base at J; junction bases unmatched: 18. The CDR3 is CASSRKLITIAGGKNTGELFF. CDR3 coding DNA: TGTGCCAGCAGCCGAAAATTGATAACAATAGCGGGGGGAAAGAACACCGGGGAGCTGTTTTTT.

DNA for the CDR3: TGTGCCAGCAGCTTGGATGTAGGGGGTAATGAAAAACTGTTTTTT. As protein: CASSLDVGGNEKLFF. The chain recombines TRBV11-2 with TRBJ1-4, with D possibly matching TRBD1 (6 bases). Trimming took off 3 bases at V and 4 bases at J, with 12 bases between the two ends. Germline CDR1 and CDR2: SGHAT and FQNNGV. The CDR3 contains 15 residues. Based on the CDR3 plus reference TRBV11-2 and TRBJ1-4, the full variable domain is EAGVAQSPRYKIIEKRQSVAFWCNPISGHATLYWYQQILGQGPKLLIQFQNNGVVDDSQLPKDRFSAERLKGVDSTLKIQPAKLEDSAVYLCASSLDVGGNEKLFFGSGTQLSVL.

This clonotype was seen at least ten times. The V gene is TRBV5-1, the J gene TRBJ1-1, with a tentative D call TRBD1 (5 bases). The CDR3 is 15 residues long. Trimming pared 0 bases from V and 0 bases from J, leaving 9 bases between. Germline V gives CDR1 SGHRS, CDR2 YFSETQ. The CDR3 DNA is TGCGCCAGCAGCTTGGAGTTAGGGGTGAACACTGAAGCTTTCTTT. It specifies CASSLELGVNTEAFF.

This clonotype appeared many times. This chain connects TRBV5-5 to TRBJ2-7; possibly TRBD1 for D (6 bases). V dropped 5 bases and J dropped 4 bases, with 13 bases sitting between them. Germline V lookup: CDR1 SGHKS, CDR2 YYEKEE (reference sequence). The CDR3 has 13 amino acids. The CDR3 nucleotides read TGTGCCAGCAGATCTCAGGACAGTTACGAGCAGTACTTC. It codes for CASRSQDSYEQYF.

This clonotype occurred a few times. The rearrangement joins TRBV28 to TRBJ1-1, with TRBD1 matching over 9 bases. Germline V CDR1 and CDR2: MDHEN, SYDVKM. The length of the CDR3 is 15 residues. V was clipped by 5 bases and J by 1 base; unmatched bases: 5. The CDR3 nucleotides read TGTGCCAGCAGTCCTTCGACAGGGGGGAACACTGAAGCTTTCTTT. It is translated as CASSPSTGGNTEAFF.

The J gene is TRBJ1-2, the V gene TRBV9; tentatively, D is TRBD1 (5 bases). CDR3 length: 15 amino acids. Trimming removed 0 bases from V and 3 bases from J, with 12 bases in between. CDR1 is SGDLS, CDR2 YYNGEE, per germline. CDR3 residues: CASSVVHQGHYGYTF. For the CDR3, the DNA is TGTGCCAGCAGCGTAGTACACCAGGGCCACTATGGCTACACCTTC.

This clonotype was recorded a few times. The CDR3 coding sequence is TGCGCCAGCAGCGGGAGTGGAGATACGCAGTATTTT. This translates into CASSGSGDTQYF. The chain is built from TRBV4-1 and TRBJ2-3; a weak D match, TRBD2 (5 bases). The CDR3 has 12 residues. Trimming took off 5 bases at V and 5 bases at J, with 8 bases between the two ends. Germline CDR1 reads MGHRA; CDR2 reads YSYEKL.

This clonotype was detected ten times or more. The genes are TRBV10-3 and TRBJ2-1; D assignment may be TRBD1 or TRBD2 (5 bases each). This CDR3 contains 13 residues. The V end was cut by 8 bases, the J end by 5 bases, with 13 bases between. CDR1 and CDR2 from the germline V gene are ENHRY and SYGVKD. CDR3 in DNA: TGTGCCATCTTTAGGGACCACAACAATGAGCAGTTCTTC. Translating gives CAIFRDHNNEQFF.

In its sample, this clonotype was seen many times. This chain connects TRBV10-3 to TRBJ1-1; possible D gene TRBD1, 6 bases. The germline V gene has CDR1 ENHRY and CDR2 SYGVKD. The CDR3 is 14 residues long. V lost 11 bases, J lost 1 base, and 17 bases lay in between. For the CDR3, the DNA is TGTGCCTCACCCAAGCAACAGGGGAACACTGAAGCTTTCTTT. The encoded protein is CASPKQQGNTEAFF.

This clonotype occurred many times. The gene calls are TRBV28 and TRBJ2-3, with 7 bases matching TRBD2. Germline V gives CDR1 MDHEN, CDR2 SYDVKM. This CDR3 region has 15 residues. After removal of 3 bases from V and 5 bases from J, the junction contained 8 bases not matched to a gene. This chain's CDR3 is CASSFPSSGRDTQYF. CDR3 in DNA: TGTGCCAGCAGTTTCCCTTCTAGCGGAAGAGATACGCAGTATTTT.

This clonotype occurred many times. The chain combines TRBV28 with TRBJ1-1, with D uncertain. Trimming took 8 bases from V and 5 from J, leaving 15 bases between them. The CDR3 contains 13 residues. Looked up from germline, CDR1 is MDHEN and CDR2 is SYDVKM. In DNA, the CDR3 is TGTGCCAGCTTCCCTCCGACTTTTACTGAAGCTTTCTTT. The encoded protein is CASFPPTFTEAFF.

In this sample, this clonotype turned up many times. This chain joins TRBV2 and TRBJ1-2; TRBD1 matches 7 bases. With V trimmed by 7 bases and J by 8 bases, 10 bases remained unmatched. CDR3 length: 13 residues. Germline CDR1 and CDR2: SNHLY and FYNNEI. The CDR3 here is CASNNDRVGGYTF. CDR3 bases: TGTGCCAGCAATAACGACAGGGTCGGGGGCTACACCTTC. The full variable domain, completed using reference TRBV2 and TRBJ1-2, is EPEVTQTPSHQVTQMGQEVILRCVPISNHLYFYWYRQILGQKVEFLVSFYNNEISEKSEIFDDQFSVERPDGSNFTLKIRSTKLEDSAMYFCASNNDRVGGYTFGSGTRLTVV.

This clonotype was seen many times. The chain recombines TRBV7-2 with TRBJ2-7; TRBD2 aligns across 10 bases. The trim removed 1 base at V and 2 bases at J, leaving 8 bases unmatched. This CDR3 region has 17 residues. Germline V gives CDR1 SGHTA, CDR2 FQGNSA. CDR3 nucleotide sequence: TGTGCCAGCAGCTTAGAAGTGACTAGCGGGCCCGCCTACGAGCAGTACTTC. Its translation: CASSLEVTSGPAYEQYF.

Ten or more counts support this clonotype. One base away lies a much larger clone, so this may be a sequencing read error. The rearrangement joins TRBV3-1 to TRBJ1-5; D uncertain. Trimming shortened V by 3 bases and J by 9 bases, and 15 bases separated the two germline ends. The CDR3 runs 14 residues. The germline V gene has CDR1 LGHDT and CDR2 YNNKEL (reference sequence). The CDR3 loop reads CASSHHKTVRPQHF. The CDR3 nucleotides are TGTGCCAGCAGCCACCACAAGACGGTACGGCCCCAGCATTTT.

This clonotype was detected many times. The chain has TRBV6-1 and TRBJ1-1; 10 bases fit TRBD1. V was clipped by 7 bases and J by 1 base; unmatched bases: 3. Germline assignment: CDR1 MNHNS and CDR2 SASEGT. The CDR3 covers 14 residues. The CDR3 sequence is CASTGQGPNTEAFF. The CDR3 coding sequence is TGTGCCAGCACGGGACAGGGGCCGAACACTGAAGCTTTCTTT.

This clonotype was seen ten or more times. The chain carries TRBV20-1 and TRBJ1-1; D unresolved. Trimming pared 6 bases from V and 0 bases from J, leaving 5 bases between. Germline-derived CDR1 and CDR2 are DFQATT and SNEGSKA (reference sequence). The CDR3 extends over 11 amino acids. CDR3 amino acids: CSATVNTEAFF. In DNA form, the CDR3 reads TGCAGTGCCACAGTGAACACTGAAGCTTTCTTT.

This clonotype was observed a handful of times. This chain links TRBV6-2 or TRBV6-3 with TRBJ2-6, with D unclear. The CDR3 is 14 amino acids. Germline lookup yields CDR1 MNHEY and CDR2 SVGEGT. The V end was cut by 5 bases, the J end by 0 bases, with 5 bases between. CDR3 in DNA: TGTGCCAGCAGTGTAAGCTCTGGGGCCAACGTCCTGACTTTC. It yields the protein CASSVSSGANVLTF.